This T cell receptor beta chain was profiled in a study of cytomegalovirus exposure and HLA in healthy donors. Trimming stripped 4 bases from V and 5 bases from J, with 15 bases between. CDR1 is LGHNA, CDR2 YSLEER, per germline. The CDR3 has 14 residues. The study ran its PCR with 60 Vbeta and 13 Jbeta primers. This table comes from immunoSEQ multiplex PCR, and its TCRdb copy is limited to in-frame clones, with some not included. The table shows about 68,000 clones, with around four fifths occurring only once. V is TRBV4-3 and J is TRBJ2-7; D might be TRBD1 (6 bases). The sequencing input was PBMCs. The receptor's source is a human donor in good health. Written as DNA, the CDR3 is TGCGCCAGCAGCCCGAGGGTACAGGGAAACGAGCAGTACTTC. Translating it yields CASSPRVQGNEQYF.